This TCR beta chain comes out of a study of vaccination effects on CD4 cells after COVID-19. Points on this clone: Its target is unknown.

CDR3 length: 13 residues. Germline CDR1 is SNHLY and CDR2 is FYNNEI. V was trimmed by 2 bases and J by 7 bases, leaving 8 bases between them. Sequencing used immunoSEQ multiplex PCR; TCRdb keeps in-frame clones, though not all of them. The sample yields under 55,000 clones, roughly 70% seen once. Investigators separated out CD4+ T cells once 10 days of culture had passed. Either the BNT162b2 or mRNA-1273 vaccine was given to participants in two doses. Cultures had half their medium replaced with IL-2 medium on days 3 and 7. The sequenced sample was CD4+ T cells from PBMCs cultured without peptide, obtained after COVID-19 vaccination. The sequence was collected from a human donor who received a COVID-19 vaccine. The chain combines TRBV2 with TRBJ1-4; D is uncertain. CDR3 bases: TGTGCCAGCAGTGAACAGGATCTTGAAAAACTGTTTTTT. Translated, it gives CASSEQDLEKLFF. Drawing the rest from reference TRBV2 and TRBJ1-4, the complete variable domain is EPEVTQTPSHQVTQMGQEVILRCVPISNHLYFYWYRQILGQKVEFLVSFYNNEISEKSEIFDDQFSVERPDGSNFTLKIRSTKLEDSAMYFCASSEQDLEKLFFGSGTQLSVL.